A single sample gave rise to the 24 T cell receptor beta chains below, sequenced in a study of cytomegalovirus exposure and HLA in healthy donors. A multiplex PCR was run with 60 Vbeta primers and 13 Jbeta primers. The table came from immunoSEQ multiplex PCR; TCRdb's copy has only in-frame clones and leaves some out. This table holds roughly 110,000 clones, around 80% found once. Sequencing was carried out using PBMCs. The receptors shown here come from a man aged 35 to 55 in good health and CMV-seronegative.

V is TRBV10-3 and J is TRBJ2-1; 9 bases are shared with TRBD1. The junction had 5 bases not matched to a gene; V was cut back by 9 bases and J by 8 bases. From germline, CDR1 is ENHRY and CDR2 SYGVKD. This CDR3 has 12 residues. DNA for the CDR3: TGTGCCATGGGGACAGGGACAGATGAGCAGTTCTTC. Its translation: CAMGTGTDEQFF.

Here the CDR3 DNA reads TGTGCCAGCAGCTTGTTAGGGGGCGCCTACGAGCAGTACTTC. This sequence encodes CASSLLGGAYEQYF. V gene TRBV5-8 combines with J gene TRBJ2-7; 7 nucleotides match TRBD1. Germline values: CDR1 SGHTS, CDR2 YDEGEE. The CDR3 totals 14 residues. With 1 base clipped from V and 2 bases from J, the junction kept 3 bases outside the gene matches.

The CDR3, as DNA: TGTGCCAGCTCTCCGGACATGAACACTGAAGCTTTCTTT. Residues: CASSPDMNTEAFF. The chain recombines TRBV2 with TRBJ1-1; D possibly corresponds to TRBD1 (5 bases). The CDR3 totals 13 residues. Germline CDR1 SNHLY, CDR2 FYNNEI. The germline V and J ends were trimmed by 8 bases and 0 bases, with 10 bases remaining between them.

This chain connects TRBV5-1 to TRBJ1-2; 10 bases align to TRBD1. This CDR3 is built from 13 residues. Germline V gives CDR1 SGHRS, CDR2 YFSETQ. The ends lost 3 bases at V and 6 bases at J; junction bases unmatched: 2. CDR3 bases: TGCGCCAGCAGCTACGGGACAGGGGATGGCTACACCTTC. Protein sequence: CASSYGTGDGYTF.

V gene TRBV19 combines with J gene TRBJ2-4, with 7 bases identical to TRBD2. The CDR3 loop spans 16 amino acids. Germline values: CDR1 LNHDA, CDR2 SQIVND (reference sequence). The ends lost 3 bases at V and 1 base at J; junction bases unmatched: 6. DNA of the CDR3: TGTGCCAGTAGTATTTGGGGGGGGAGGGCCAAAAACATTCAGTACTTC. Translated: CASSIWGGRAKNIQYF.

The chain combines TRBV6-1 with TRBJ1-4; 9 bases fit TRBD1. Germline assignment: CDR1 MNHNS and CDR2 SASEGT. The CDR3 runs 14 residues. The junction had 6 bases not matched to a gene; V was cut back by 6 bases and J by 7 bases. The CDR3 spells CASRFTGGSEKLFF. CDR3 bases: TGTGCCAGCAGATTTACAGGGGGCAGTGAAAAACTGTTTTTT.

The chain has TRBV5-1 and TRBJ1-1, with TRBD1 as a possible D gene (5 bases). With 6 bases removed from V and 1 base from J, the gap between germline ends came to 16 bases. The CDR3 has 15 amino acids. The germline V gene encodes CDR1 SGHRS and CDR2 YFSETQ. The CDR3 loop reads CASIRGKDPNTEAFF. The CDR3 DNA is TGCGCCAGCATAAGGGGCAAAGACCCGAACACTGAAGCTTTCTTT.

The V gene is TRBV4-1, the J gene TRBJ1-2; D is undetermined. The V gene's germline CDR1 is MGHRA and CDR2 YSYEKL. V lost 5 bases and J 3 bases, leaving 13 bases between the germline ends. The CDR3 extends over 14 amino acids. CDR3 loop: CASSYTVRYYGYTF. CDR3 nucleotide sequence: TGCGCCAGCAGCTACACGGTGCGGTACTATGGCTACACCTTC.

The V call is TRBV4-1, the J call TRBJ2-3, with TRBD2 matching 8 bases. The junction had 8 bases not matched to a gene; V was cut back by 1 base and J by 8 bases. In germline, CDR1 is MGHRA, CDR2 YSYEKL. The CDR3 is 15 amino acids. CDR3 loop: CASSQAPGGTITQYF. In nucleotides, the CDR3 is TGCGCCAGCAGCCAAGCCCCGGGGGGGACCATTACGCAGTATTTT.

This chain links TRBV7-9 with TRBJ2-5; 11 positions agree with TRBD2. The DNA end lines up better with TRBJ2-7; the J call may be wrong. CDR3 length: 14 amino acids. Germline values: CDR1 SEHNR, CDR2 FQNEAQ (reference sequence). This CDR3 is CASRGLADSYEQYF. The CDR3 nucleotides are TGTGCCAGCAGGGGACTAGCGGACTCCTACGAGCAGTACTTC.

Only one count was recorded for this clone. This sequence joins TRBV5-1 and TRBJ1-1; a possible D gene is TRBD1 (5 bases). The CDR3 runs 11 residues. Trimming took 0 bases from V and 8 from J, leaving 5 bases between them. Per the germline V gene, CDR1 is SGHRS and CDR2 is YFSETQ. CDR3 bases: TGCGCCAGCAGCTTGGACAGGGAAGCTTTCTTT. It codes for CASSLDREAFF.

This chain connects TRBV9 to TRBJ2-1, with TRBD1 as a possible D gene (6 bases). The V end lost 0 bases, the J end lost 5 bases, and 27 bases lay between the germline ends. The CDR3 length is 20 residues. From germline, CDR1 is SGDLS and CDR2 YYNGEE. CDR3 DNA sequence: TGTGCCAGCAGCGTAGACCCGACAGGAAACCCATATACGACTAACAATGAGCAGTTCTTC. Translating gives CASSVDPTGNPYTTNNEQFF.

The J gene is TRBJ1-1, the V gene TRBV10-2, with 8 bases aligning to TRBD1. The trim removed 4 bases at V and 5 bases at J, leaving 15 bases unmatched. Germline CDR1 and CDR2: WSHSY and SAAADI. The CDR3 has 17 residues. As DNA, the CDR3 is TGCGCCAGCAGTGCCCCCGAACGGGCAGGGGGCGAAACTGAAGCTTTCTTT. Its protein product is CASSAPERAGGETEAFF.

The chain carries TRBV14 and TRBJ1-4; the D is unclear. Per the germline V gene, CDR1 is SGHDN and CDR2 is FVKESK. V shed 4 bases and J shed 7 bases, with 13 bases lying between them. The CDR3 has 14 amino acids. The CDR3 bases are TGTGCCAGCAGCCTATTTCGGGATGGTGAAAAACTGTTTTTT. Amino acid sequence: CASSLFRDGEKLFF.

The V and J genes are TRBV5-1 and TRBJ1-4; weak D call: TRBD1 (5 bases). The CDR3 totals 14 residues. The germline V and J ends were trimmed by 4 bases and 4 bases, with 11 bases remaining between them. In germline, CDR1 is SGHRS, CDR2 YFSETQ. CDR3 amino acids: CASSVGLSNEKLFF. The CDR3 nucleotides read TGCGCCAGCAGCGTGGGACTGAGTAATGAAAAACTGTTTTTT. Full variable domain (remainder filled in from reference TRBV5-1 and TRBJ1-4): KAGVTQTPRYLIKTRGQQVTLSCSPISGHRSVSWYQQTPGQGLQFLFEYFSETQRNKGNFPGRFSGRQFSNSRSEMNVSTLELGDSALYLCASSVGLSNEKLFFGSGTQLSVL.

The chain carries TRBV7-9 and TRBJ2-7; D call uncertain. The CDR3 loop spans 12 amino acids. The germline gives CDR1 SEHNR, CDR2 FQNEAQ (reference sequence). V gave up 3 bases and J gave up 2 bases, with 5 bases separating them. The CDR3 DNA is TGTGCCAGCAGCTTCGGTCCCTACGAGCAGTACTTC. Protein: CASSFGPYEQYF.

CDR3 DNA: TGTGCCAGTGGCCTCAGGGGGTTTGGTGAAAAACTGTTTTTT. Translating it yields CASGLRGFGEKLFF. The chain couples TRBV19 to TRBJ1-4, with 7 bases matching TRBD1. The CDR3 is 14 amino acids. Germline CDR1 and CDR2: LNHDA and SQIVND (reference sequence). The V and J ends lost 8 bases and 7 bases, in that order; junction bases with no gene match: 10.

Notes on this clone: Mismatch with germline at one junction end may stem from a read error. V and J are TRBV27 and TRBJ2-1, with a tentative D call TRBD2 (7 bases). The CDR3 loop spans 15 amino acids. The germline CDR1 and CDR2 sequences are MNHEY and SMNVEV (reference sequence). CDR3 in amino acids: CASSLGRGPYHEQFF. The CDR3 DNA reads as TGTGCCAGCAGTTTGGGGCGGGGGCCCTACCATGAGCAGTTCTTC.

This CDR3 reads CASSAPGQSNEAFF. In DNA form, the CDR3 reads TGTGCCAGCAGTGCTCCGGGACAGTCCAATGAAGCTTTCTTT. The genes are TRBV6-1 and TRBJ1-1, with 7 bases aligning to TRBD1. The CDR3 totals 14 residues. Germline CDR1 reads MNHNS; CDR2 reads SASEGT. Trimming removed 4 bases from V and 7 bases from J; junction bases left unmatched: 9.

The rearrangement joins TRBV6-1 to TRBJ1-6, with 9 positions matching TRBD1. The germline V gene has CDR1 MNHNS and CDR2 SASEGT. V was pared by 6 bases and J by 6 bases, with 6 bases of the junction left unmatched. This CDR3 is 15 amino acids long. The CDR3 nucleotides read TGTGCCAGCAGACTACGGGACAGGGTTAATTCACCCCTCCACTTT. Translating gives CASRLRDRVNSPLHF.

V gene TRBV13 combines with J gene TRBJ2-7, with TRBD1 as a possible D gene (6 bases). The CDR3 length is 13 residues. The V gene's germline CDR1 is PRHDT and CDR2 FYEKMQ (reference sequence). V lost 5 bases, J lost 9 bases, and 17 bases lay in between. CDR3 nucleotides: TGTGCCAGCAGCGCCGGCCGACAGGTCGCGCAGTACTTC. It specifies CASSAGRQVAQYF.

CDR3 sequence (DNA): TGTGCCAGCAGCGTCTACGGCGGGGGTTTCCAGACCCAGTACTTC. Encoded protein: CASSVYGGGFQTQYF. The chain joins TRBV9 to TRBJ2-5; TRBD2 matches at 7 bases. This CDR3 comprises 15 residues. The junction had 10 bases not matched to a gene; V was cut back by 2 bases and J by 6 bases. CDR1 and CDR2 from the germline V gene are SGDLS and YYNGEE.

V and J are TRBV5-6 and TRBJ1-5; TRBD1 agrees at 8 bases. The CDR3 is made up of 15 amino acids. Germline trimming cut 4 bases from V and 2 bases from J; bases unmatched to any gene: 5. Germline CDR1 reads SGHDT; CDR2 reads YYEEEE. CDR3 DNA: TGTGCCAGCAGCCCCAGGGGGCGCGGCAATCAGCCCCAGCATTTT. The encoded protein is CASSPRGRGNQPQHF.

The gene calls are TRBV7-8 and TRBJ1-1; 9 positions match TRBD1. With 2 bases clipped from V and 3 bases from J, the junction kept 7 bases outside the gene matches. CDR3 length equals 16 residues. Germline loops: CDR1 SGHVS, CDR2 FQNEAQ. CDR3 nucleotides: TGTGCCAGCAGCTTAAGCTACAGGGGGCGAGACACTGAAGCTTTCTTT. This translates into CASSLSYRGRDTEAFF.